These T cell receptor beta chains were read from a single sample in a study of OX40 agonist ivuxolimab in advanced cancers. Assay used: immunoSEQ multiplex PCR; TCRdb lists only in-frame clones, some missing. In the table there are about 40,000 clones, about nine tenths of which are singletons. Sequenced material: CD4+ or CD8+ T cells sorted from blood, taken in a trial of the OX40 agonist ivuxolimab. The receptor source for this set is an adult with an advanced solid tumor such as melanoma, head and neck, liver or kidney cancer. CDR3s include the opening cysteine and the closing phenylalanine or tryptophan. D genes are given only for firm matches. Only part of the rows carry a size: once, few, many, or a class if the clone is expanded.

v_gene: TRBV15; d_gene: NA; j_gene: TRBJ2-5; abundance: NA; len: 16; CDR3aa: CATSRDRTGRAETQYF; CDR3nt: TGTGCCACCAGCAGAGATAGAACGGGCCGGGCGGAGACCCAGTACTTC
v_gene: TRBV28; d_gene: NA; j_gene: TRBJ2-5; abundance: NA; len: 12; CDR3aa: CASSGQQETQYF; CDR3nt: TGTGCCAGCAGTGGACAGCAAGAGACCCAGTACTTC
v_gene: TRBV28; d_gene: NA; j_gene: TRBJ1-6; abundance: NA; len: 11; CDR3aa: CASSYGEVLHF; CDR3nt: TGTGCCAGCAGCTACGGTGAAGTCCTCCACTTT
v_gene: TRBV7-9; d_gene: NA; j_gene: TRBJ2-1; abundance: NA; len: 15; CDR3aa: CASSHPWATNNEQFF; CDR3nt: TGTGCCAGCAGCCACCCCTGGGCGACCAACAATGAGCAGTTCTTC
v_gene: TRBV25-1; d_gene: TRBD2; j_gene: TRBJ2-1; abundance: once; len: 15; CDR3aa: CASSDGLAGYNEQFF; CDR3nt: TGTGCCAGCAGTGATGGACTAGCGGGATACAATGAGCAGTTCTTC
v_gene: TRBV10-3; d_gene: NA; j_gene: TRBJ1-5; abundance: NA; len: 17; CDR3aa: CAISEGLGLNSNQPQHF; CDR3nt: TGTGCCATCAGTGAGGGGTTAGGGCTGAATAGCAATCAGCCCCAGCATTTT
v_gene: TRBV28; d_gene: TRBD2; j_gene: TRBJ2-7; abundance: NA; len: 14; CDR3aa: CASSLALADNEQYF; CDR3nt: TGTGCCAGCAGTTTAGCCCTAGCGGACAACGAGCAGTACTTC
v_gene: TRBV9; d_gene: TRBD2; j_gene: TRBJ2-1; abundance: few; len: 18; CDR3aa: CASSVGGVGIGSYNEQFF; CDR3nt: TGTGCCAGCAGCGTTGGGGGGGTCGGTATCGGCTCCTACAATGAGCAGTTCTTC
v_gene: TRBV30; d_gene: TRBD2; j_gene: TRBJ2-3; abundance: NA; len: 14; CDR3aa: CALTIAGGTDTQYF; CDR3nt: TGTGCCTTGACAATAGCGGGAGGGACAGATACGCAGTATTTT
v_gene: TRBV6-4; d_gene: TRBD1; j_gene: TRBJ2-1; abundance: NA; len: 15; CDR3aa: CASSLVGQGFDEQFF; CDR3nt: TGTGCCAGCAGTCTTGTTGGACAGGGGTTCGATGAGCAGTTCTTC
v_gene: TRBV28; d_gene: TRBD2; j_gene: TRBJ2-3; abundance: NA; len: 14; CDR3aa: CASSVTSGTDTQYF; CDR3nt: TGTGCCAGCAGTGTGACTAGCGGGACAGATACGCAGTATTTT
v_gene: TRBV7-9; d_gene: NA; j_gene: TRBJ1-1; abundance: NA; len: 13; CDR3aa: CASRRELITEAFF; CDR3nt: TGTGCCAGCAGGAGGGAGTTGATCACTGAAGCTTTCTTT
v_gene: TRBV27; d_gene: TRBD1; j_gene: TRBJ1-2; abundance: few; len: 12; CDR3aa: CASRTQGDGYTF; CDR3nt: TGTGCCAGCAGGACCCAGGGGGATGGCTACACCTTC
v_gene: TRBV6-1; d_gene: TRBD2; j_gene: TRBJ2-7; abundance: NA; len: 11; CDR3aa: CASEREYEQYF; CDR3nt: TGTGCCAGCGAGCGGGAATACGAGCAGTACTTC
v_gene: TRBV27; d_gene: NA; j_gene: TRBJ2-3; abundance: NA; len: 15; CDR3aa: CASSLNPPGSDTQYF; CDR3nt: TGTGCCAGCAGTTTAAACCCCCCGGGATCAGATACGCAGTATTTT
v_gene: TRBV9; d_gene: TRBD1; j_gene: TRBJ2-7; abundance: NA; len: 13; CDR3aa: CASSGTGGYEQYF; CDR3nt: TGTGCCAGCAGCGGGACAGGGGGTTACGAGCAGTACTTC
v_gene: TRBV9; d_gene: NA; j_gene: TRBJ2-3; abundance: NA; len: 13; CDR3aa: CASSVIGVDTQYF; CDR3nt: TGTGCCAGCAGCGTAATAGGGGTAGATACGCAGTATTTT
v_gene: TRBV5-1; d_gene: TRBD2; j_gene: TRBJ2-1; abundance: NA; len: 20; CDR3aa: CASEYTPGLAGVGTYNEQFF; CDR3nt: TGCGCCAGCGAGTATACCCCGGGACTAGCGGGAGTAGGAACCTACAATGAGCAGTTCTTC
v_gene: TRBV13; d_gene: NA; j_gene: TRBJ1-1; abundance: once; len: 16; CDR3aa: CASSLGVGGPNTEAFF; CDR3nt: TGTGCCAGCAGCTTAGGGGTTGGCGGACCGAACACTGAAGCTTTCTTT
v_gene: TRBV6-5; d_gene: NA; j_gene: TRBJ2-7; abundance: NA; len: 14; CDR3aa: CASRVRHFSYEQYF; CDR3nt: TGTGCCAGCAGGGTTAGGCATTTCTCCTACGAGCAGTACTTC
v_gene: TRBV18; d_gene: TRBD2; j_gene: TRBJ2-3; abundance: NA; len: 17; CDR3aa: CASSSGTSGRAADTQYF; CDR3nt: TGTGCCAGCTCATCCGGGACTAGCGGGAGGGCCGCAGATACGCAGTATTTT